This entry features one T cell receptor (beta chain) sequence. Sequence at one end of the junction differs from germline and may be a read error. CDR1 is MNHEY and CDR2 is SVGAGI in the germline V gene. The CDR3 has 15 residues. Each 20-30 mg portion of unsorted bulk tissue served as the source for co-extraction of RNA and DNA. These data originate in a study of tumor-infiltrating lymphocytes in primary liver carcinoma. cDNA specific to TCR beta was made from roughly 500 ng of total RNA, with a constant-region primer employed for priming. TCR beta libraries came from three nested multiplex PCR rounds using slightly modified ARM-PCR. TRBV1-TRBV30 forward and Cbeta reverse primers drove the first two roughly 10-cycle rounds. TCRdb independently ran MiXCR on the multiplex PCR reads; one entry per CDR3 protein. Of fewer than 70,000 distinct CDR3 sequences in the sample, less than 75% were seen once.

The rearrangement links TRBV6-5 to TRBJ2-2, with D perhaps TRBD1 or TRBD2 (5 bases each). Input material: liver tumor tissue from sampling region 2. As to subset: tumor region T2, inferior pole. The sequence came from a man in his forties with primary liver carcinoma and hepatitis B virus infection. For the CDR3, the DNA is TGTGCCAGCAGTTACTCGAATTCCGGGGCCGGGGAGCTGCTTTTT. It yields the protein CASSYSNSGAGELLF.